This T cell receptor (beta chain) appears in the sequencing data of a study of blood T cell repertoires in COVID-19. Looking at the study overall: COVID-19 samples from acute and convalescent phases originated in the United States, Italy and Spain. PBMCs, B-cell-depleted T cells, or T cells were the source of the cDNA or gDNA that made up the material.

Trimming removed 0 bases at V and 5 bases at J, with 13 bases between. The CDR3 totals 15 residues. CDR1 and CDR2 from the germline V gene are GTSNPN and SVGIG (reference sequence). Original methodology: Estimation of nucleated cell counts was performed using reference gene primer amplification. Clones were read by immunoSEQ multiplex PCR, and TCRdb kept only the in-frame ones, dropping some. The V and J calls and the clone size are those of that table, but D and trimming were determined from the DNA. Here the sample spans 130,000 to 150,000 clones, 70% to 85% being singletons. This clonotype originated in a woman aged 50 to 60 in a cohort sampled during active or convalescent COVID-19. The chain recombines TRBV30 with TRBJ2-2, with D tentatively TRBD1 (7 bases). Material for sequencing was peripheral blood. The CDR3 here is CAWSVGPGGTGELFF. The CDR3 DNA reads TGTGCCTGGAGTGTAGGCCCAGGGGGGACCGGGGAGCTGTTTTTT.